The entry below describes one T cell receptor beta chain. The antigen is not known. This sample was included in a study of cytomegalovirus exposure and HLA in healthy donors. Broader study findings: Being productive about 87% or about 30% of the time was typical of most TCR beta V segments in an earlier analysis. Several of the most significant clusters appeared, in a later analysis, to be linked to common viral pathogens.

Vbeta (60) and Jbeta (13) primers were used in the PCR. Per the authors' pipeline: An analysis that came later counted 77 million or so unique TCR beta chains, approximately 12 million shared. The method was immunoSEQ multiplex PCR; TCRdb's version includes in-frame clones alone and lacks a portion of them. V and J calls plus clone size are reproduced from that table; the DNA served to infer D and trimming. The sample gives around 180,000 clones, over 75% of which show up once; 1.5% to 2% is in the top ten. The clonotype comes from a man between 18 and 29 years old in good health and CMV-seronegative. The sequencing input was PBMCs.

Here the CDR3 reads CASSLETSGVYNEQFF. The CDR3 bases are TGTGCCAGCAGCTTAGAGACTAGCGGGGTGTACAATGAGCAGTTCTTC. The chain combines TRBV11-2 with TRBJ2-1, with TRBD2 identical over 11 bases. From germline, CDR1 is SGHAT and CDR2 FQNNGV. V gave up 0 bases and J gave up 4 bases; unmatched junction bases: 2. This CDR3 has 16 residues. Based on the CDR3 plus reference TRBV11-2 and TRBJ2-1, the full variable domain is EAGVAQSPRYKIIEKRQSVAFWCNPISGHATLYWYQQILGQGPKLLIQFQNNGVVDDSQLPKDRFSAERLKGVDSTLKIQPAKLEDSAVYLCASSLETSGVYNEQFFGPGTRLTVL.